The present T cell receptor (beta chain) was sequenced within a study of blood T cell repertoires in COVID-19. Across the whole study: Whether acute or convalescent, the COVID-19 samples came from the United States, Italy and Spain. In each case, the material was cDNA or gDNA derived from T cells, B-cell-depleted T cells, or PBMCs.

The authors' processing: Estimated nucleated cell counts came from reference gene primer amplification. The assay was immunoSEQ multiplex PCR, and TCRdb's table has in-frame clones only and misses some. V and J calls and clone size follow that table, whereas D and trimming were derived from the DNA. The sample comprises 25,000 to 30,000 clones, over 75% of which are singletons, and around 9.1% rests with the top ten. Per the germline V gene, CDR1 is SEHNR and CDR2 is FQNEAQ (reference sequence). With 1 base clipped from V and 3 bases from J, the junction kept 3 bases outside the gene matches. CDR3 length equals 15 residues.

The sample taken for sequencing was peripheral blood. The chain joins TRBV7-9 to TRBJ1-1, with 9 bases aligning to TRBD1. This clonotype was obtained from a man in his sixties with acute or convalescent COVID-19. The CDR3 DNA sequence: TGTGCCAGCAGCTTAGGACAGGGGGAGTACACTGAAGCTTTCTTT. It encodes CASSLGQGEYTEAFF.